These T cell receptor beta chains were read from a single sample in a study of T cell responses to AZD1222 COVID-19 vaccine. TCRdb's copy holds only in-frame clones and misses some; the assay was immunoSEQ multiplex PCR. The table has 120,000 to 150,000 clones, about 90% seen once. The specimen was peripheral blood, collected 28 days after the second AZD1222 dose. The source of these receptors is an adult who received the AZD1222 COVID-19 vaccine. The CDR3 runs from the conserved cysteine through the conserved F or W. D genes are given only for firm matches. Clone size is shown for a subset of rows, as once, few, many or a class of expanded clone.

cdr3_length,d_call,clone_size,j_call,v_call,cdr3_nt,cdr3_aa
17,TRBD1,NA,TRBJ1-4,TRBV5-1,TGCGCCAGCAGCGTCACAGGGGGCTTCGGGACTAATGAAAAACTGTTTTTT,CASSVTGGFGTNEKLFF
14,TRBD1,NA,TRBJ1-1,TRBV9,TGTGCCAGCAGCCCAGGGACAGCAAACACTGAAGCTTTCTTT,CASSPGTANTEAFF
13,NA,few,TRBJ1-1,TRBV5-1,TGCGCCAGCAGTGAACCAGGGAACACTGAAGCTTTCTTT,CASSEPGNTEAFF
15,TRBD1,NA,TRBJ2-5,TRBV27,TGTGCCAGCAGTACAGACAGGGCCCGGCAAGAGACCCAGTACTTC,CASSTDRARQETQYF
18,TRBD1,few,TRBJ1-5,TRBV10-2,TGCGCCAGCAGTGAGCCGCGGACAGGGGCCTCTTTCAATCAGCCCCAGCATTTT,CASSEPRTGASFNQPQHF
14,NA,few,TRBJ1-1,TRBV6-5,TGTGCCAGCAGGAAGCAGACGGATAACACTGAAGCTTTCTTT,CASRKQTDNTEAFF
13,NA,few,TRBJ1-1,TRBV6-6,TGTGCCAGCAGTATACATTGGAACACTGAAGCTTTCTTT,CASSIHWNTEAFF
14,NA,NA,TRBJ1-1,TRBV27,TGTGCCAGCAGAACAGGGTTTACGAACACTGAAGCTTTCTTT,CASRTGFTNTEAFF
11,NA,NA,TRBJ1-2,TRBV12-3/TRBV12-4,TGTGCCAGCAGTTGGGGGGATGGCTACACCTTC,CASSWGDGYTF
12,NA,NA,TRBJ2-7,TRBV2,TGTGCCAGCAGTGCCATTTCCTACGAGCAGTACTTC,CASSAISYEQYF
11,NA,NA,TRBJ1-1,TRBV7-2,TGTGCCGTAGGGGGGGGGATGAACGCTTTCTTT,CAVGGGMNAFF
15,NA,NA,TRBJ2-2,TRBV27,TGTGCCAGCAGGAAATACAGGGAGGGGGCCGGGGAGCTGTTTTTT,CASRKYREGAGELFF
15,NA,NA,TRBJ1-2,TRBV7-2,TGTGCCAGCAGCTTCACGGGGGGCGCTGGATATGGCTACACCTTC,CASSFTGGAGYGYTF
15,TRBD2,NA,TRBJ2-7,TRBV5-1,TGCGCCAGCAGCTTCCCTAGCGGGACCTCCTACGAGCAGTACTTC,CASSFPSGTSYEQYF
13,NA,NA,TRBJ1-2,TRBV10-3,TGTGCCATCAGTGAGACAGGGTACAAAGGCTACACCTTC,CAISETGYKGYTF
13,NA,NA,TRBJ1-1,TRBV11-1,TGTGCCAGCAGCTTGGGGAGGGACACTGAAGCTTTCTTT,CASSLGRDTEAFF
15,TRBD1,NA,TRBJ2-2,TRBV24-1,TGTGCCACCAGTGGTGACAGGGGAAACACCGGGGAGCTGTTTTTT,CATSGDRGNTGELFF
16,NA,NA,TRBJ1-2,TRBV7-2,TGTGCCAGCAGCTTAGTGGGAGCGGCGGATAACTATGGCTACACCTTC,CASSLVGAADNYGYTF
19,NA,NA,TRBJ2-7,TRBV21-1,TGTGCCAGCAGCAAGGAGGCTCTCCGGGACAGTCCCGTTCACTACGAGCAGTACTTC,CASSKEALRDSPVHYEQYF
12,NA,once,TRBJ1-1,TRBV6-5,TGTGCCAGCAGTTCCAGGGGTACTGAAGCTTTCTTT,CASSSRGTEAFF
13,NA,NA,TRBJ1-1,TRBV14,TGTGCCAGCAGCCAAGGACGGTTAACTGAAGCTTTCTTT,CASSQGRLTEAFF
14,NA,NA,TRBJ1-2,TRBV27,TGTGCCAGCAGTTTATCAAGGTTGAACTATGGCTACACCTTC,CASSLSRLNYGYTF
12,NA,NA,TRBJ2-1,TRBV29-1,TGCAGCGTTGAAAGGGCGTACTATGAGCAGTTCTTC,CSVERAYYEQFF
14,NA,NA,TRBJ1-2,TRBV6-5,TGTGCCAGCAGTACCAAGGGGGGTGAGTATGGCTACACCTTC,CASSTKGGEYGYTF
14,NA,NA,TRBJ1-5,TRBV9,TGTGCCAGCAGCGGTGGGTGGAGCAATCAGCCCCAGCATTTT,CASSGGWSNQPQHF
16,NA,NA,TRBJ2-5,TRBV7-2,TGTGCCAGCAGCTCCACCGTCACCGCCGGTGGGGAGACCCAGTACTTC,CASSSTVTAGGETQYF
15,TRBD1,NA,TRBJ1-2,TRBV23-1,TGCGCCAGCACTAACGGGGGACAGGGGAACTATGGCTACACCTTC,CASTNGGQGNYGYTF
15,NA,NA,TRBJ2-4,TRBV4-1,TGCGCCAGCAGCCATCGAATTACGGGGTGGAACATTCAGTACTTC,CASSHRITGWNIQYF
15,NA,once,TRBJ1-1,TRBV6-7,TGTGCCAGCAGTTATTGGGGGGCGTCGAACACTGAAGCTTTCTTT,CASSYWGASNTEAFF
13,NA,NA,TRBJ2-1,TRBV5-1,TGCGCCAGCAGCTTGAACGGATACAATGAGCAGTTCTTC,CASSLNGYNEQFF
14,NA,NA,TRBJ1-2,TRBV7-2,TGTGCCAGCAGCTTTCTCTCAGTGAACTATGGCTACACCTTC,CASSFLSVNYGYTF
14,NA,NA,TRBJ2-7,TRBV7-6,TGTGCCAGCAGCTTGGGGTCGAGCTCCTACGAGCAGTACTTC,CASSLGSSSYEQYF
13,NA,NA,TRBJ1-3,TRBV15,TGTGCCACCAGCAGAAACGGAGGAAACACCATATATTTT,CATSRNGGNTIYF
17,NA,NA,TRBJ2-1,TRBV5-6,TGTGCCAGCAGCTTGGAGGTGGGAACTAGCAGTTACAATGAGCAGTTCTTC,CASSLEVGTSSYNEQFF
15,NA,NA,TRBJ1-3,TRBV7-9,TGTGCCAGCAGCTTACCGGGCGGGGGCGGAAACACCATATATTTT,CASSLPGGGGNTIYF
12,NA,NA,TRBJ1-5,TRBV7-9,TGTGCCAGCAGCTTCTGGGATCAGCCCCAGCATTTT,CASSFWDQPQHF
16,NA,NA,TRBJ1-6,TRBV7-9,TGTGCCAGCAGCTTAGCGTTGTGGACACTCAATTCACCCCTCCACTTT,CASSLALWTLNSPLHF
16,TRBD1,once,TRBJ1-5,TRBV19,TGTGCCAGTACTCCCTGGACAGGGGCCATCAATCAGCCCCAGCATTTT,CASTPWTGAINQPQHF
14,NA,NA,TRBJ2-4,TRBV27,TGTGCCAGCAATGGGGGCCATACAAGCGACATTCAGTACTTC,CASNGGHTSDIQYF
13,NA,once,TRBJ1-2,TRBV12-3/TRBV12-4,TGTGCCAGCAGTCAAACAGCTAACTATGGCTACACCTTC,CASSQTANYGYTF
12,NA,NA,TRBJ2-7,TRBV27,TGTGCCAGCAGTCCAGGACCCTACGAGCAGTACTTC,CASSPGPYEQYF
16,TRBD1,NA,TRBJ1-1,TRBV7-9,TGTGCCAGCAGCTCCGTATACAGGGGGGCGAACACTGAAGCTTTCTTT,CASSSVYRGANTEAFF
16,NA,NA,TRBJ2-2,TRBV6-5,TGTGCCAGCAGTTACTCTCGCTCCTCCTACACCGGGGAGCTGTTTTTT,CASSYSRSSYTGELFF